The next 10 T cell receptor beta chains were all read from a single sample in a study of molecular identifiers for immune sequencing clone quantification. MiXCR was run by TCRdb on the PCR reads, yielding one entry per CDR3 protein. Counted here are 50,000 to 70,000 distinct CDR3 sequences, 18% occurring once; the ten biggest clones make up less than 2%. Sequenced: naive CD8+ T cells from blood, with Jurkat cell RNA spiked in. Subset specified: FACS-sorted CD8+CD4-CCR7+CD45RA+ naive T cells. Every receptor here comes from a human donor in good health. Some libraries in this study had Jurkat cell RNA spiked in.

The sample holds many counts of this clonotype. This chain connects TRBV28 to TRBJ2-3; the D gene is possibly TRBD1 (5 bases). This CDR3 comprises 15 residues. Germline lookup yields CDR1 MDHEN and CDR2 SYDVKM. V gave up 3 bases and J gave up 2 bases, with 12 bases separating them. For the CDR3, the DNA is TGTGCCAGCAGTTTTCTTCAGGGTAACACAGATACGCAGTATTTT. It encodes CASSFLQGNTDTQYF.

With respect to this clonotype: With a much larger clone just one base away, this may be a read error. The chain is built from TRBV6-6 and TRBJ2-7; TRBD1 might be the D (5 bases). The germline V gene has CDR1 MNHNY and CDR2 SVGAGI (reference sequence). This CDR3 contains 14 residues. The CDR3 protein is CARSSARGATEQYF. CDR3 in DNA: TGTGCCCGCAGTTCCGCCCGTGGGGCCACCGAGCAGTACTTC.

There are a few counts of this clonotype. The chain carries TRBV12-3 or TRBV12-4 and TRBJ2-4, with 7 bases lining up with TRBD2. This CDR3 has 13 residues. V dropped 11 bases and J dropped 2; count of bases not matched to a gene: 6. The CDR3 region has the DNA TGTGCCTCCTTGGGGGGGTCCAAAAACATTCAGTACTTC. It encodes CASLGGSKNIQYF.

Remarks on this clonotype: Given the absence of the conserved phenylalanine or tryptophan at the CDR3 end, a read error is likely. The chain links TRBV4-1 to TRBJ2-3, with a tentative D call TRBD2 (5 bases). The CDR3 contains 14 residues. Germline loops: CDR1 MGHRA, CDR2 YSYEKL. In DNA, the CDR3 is TGCGCCGGCAGCCAATCTGAGGGCTCAGATACGCAGTATTCT. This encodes CAGSQSEGSDTQYS.

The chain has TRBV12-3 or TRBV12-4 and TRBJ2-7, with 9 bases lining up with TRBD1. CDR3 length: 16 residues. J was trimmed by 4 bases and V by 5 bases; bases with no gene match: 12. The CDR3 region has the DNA TGTGCCAGCAGTCCAGGGGAACAGGGGGCTGAATACGAGCAGTACTTC. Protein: CASSPGEQGAEYEQYF.

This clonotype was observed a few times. The CDR3 coding sequence is TGTGCCAGCACCGTGTCGGACTACTCCTACAATGAGCAGTTCTTC. It yields the protein CASTVSDYSYNEQFF. The chain combines TRBV12-3 or TRBV12-4 with TRBJ2-1; D is perhaps TRBD2 (6 bases). V dropped 7 bases and J dropped 0 bases, with 13 bases sitting between them. The CDR3 runs 15 residues.

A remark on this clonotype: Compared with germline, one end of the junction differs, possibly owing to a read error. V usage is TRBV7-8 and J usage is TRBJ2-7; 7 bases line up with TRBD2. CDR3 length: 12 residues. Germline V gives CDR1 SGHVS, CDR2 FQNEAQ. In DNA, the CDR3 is TGTGCCAGCCGCGGGGCGGGAGATGAGCTGTACTTC. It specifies CASRGAGDELYF.

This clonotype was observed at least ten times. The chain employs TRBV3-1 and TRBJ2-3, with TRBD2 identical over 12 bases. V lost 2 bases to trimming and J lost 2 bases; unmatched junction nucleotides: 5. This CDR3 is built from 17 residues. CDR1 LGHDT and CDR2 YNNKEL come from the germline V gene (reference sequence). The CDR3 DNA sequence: TGTGCCAGCAGCCAACCCGGACTAGCGGGATTCACAGATACGCAGTATTTT. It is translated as CASSQPGLAGFTDTQYF.

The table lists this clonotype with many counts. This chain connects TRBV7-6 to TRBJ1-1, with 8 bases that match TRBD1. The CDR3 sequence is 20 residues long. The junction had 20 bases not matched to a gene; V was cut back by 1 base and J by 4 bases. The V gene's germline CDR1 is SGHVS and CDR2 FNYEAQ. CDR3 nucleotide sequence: TGTGCCAGCAGCTTAGTCAACCCCGGACAGGGAAGGTGGATTGCCACTGAAGCTTTCTTT. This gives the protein CASSLVNPGQGRWIATEAFF.

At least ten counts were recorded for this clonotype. The CDR3 DNA reads TGTGCCAGCAGCTGGCTGGGCAATGAGCAGTTCTTC. It is translated as CASSWLGNEQFF. The gene calls are TRBV7-2 and TRBJ2-1, with D uncertain. This CDR3 has 12 residues. The germline V and J ends were trimmed by 4 bases and 6 bases, with 7 bases remaining between them. Looked up from germline, CDR1 is SGHTA and CDR2 is FQGNSA.